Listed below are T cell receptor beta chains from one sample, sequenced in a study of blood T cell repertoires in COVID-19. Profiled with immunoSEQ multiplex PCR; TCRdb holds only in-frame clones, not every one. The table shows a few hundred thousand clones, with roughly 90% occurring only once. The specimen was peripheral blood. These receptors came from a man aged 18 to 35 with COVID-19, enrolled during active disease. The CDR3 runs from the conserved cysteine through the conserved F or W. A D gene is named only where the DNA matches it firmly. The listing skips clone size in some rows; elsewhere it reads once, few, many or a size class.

TGTGCCACCAGTGACCCGACTAGCGGGGGCACCGGGGAGCTGTTTTTT | CATSDPTSGGTGELFF | TRBV24-1 | 16 | TRBD2 | TRBJ2-2 | -
TGTGCCAGCAGCTTAGAGACAGGGGGATCCTCTGGAAACACCATATATTTT | CASSLETGGSSGNTIYF | TRBV7-6 | 17 | TRBD1 | TRBJ1-3 | -
TGTGCCAGCAGTGACGACAGTTCCGAGCAGTACTTC | CASSDDSSEQYF | TRBV2 | 12 | - | TRBJ2-7 | -
TGCGCCAGCAGCCGTAGGACAGGGGGCGGTCCAGAAGCTTTCTTT | CASSRRTGGGPEAFF | TRBV5-1 | 15 | TRBD1 | TRBJ1-1 | -
TGTGCCAGCTCACCGCGACAGGGGGGAGACGATGAGCAGTTCTTC | CASSPRQGGDDEQFF | TRBV18 | 15 | TRBD1 | TRBJ2-1 | -
TGTGCCAGCAGTTGGGGACAGGGCTATGAGCAGTTCTTC | CASSWGQGYEQFF | TRBV27 | 13 | TRBD1 | TRBJ2-1 | -
TGCGCCAGCAGCTTCGGACTCCGCCCCCAAGAGACCCAGTACTTC | CASSFGLRPQETQYF | TRBV10-2 | 15 | - | TRBJ2-5 | once
TGTGCCAGCTCACCAACGACGGGAGGGACTCAGCCCCAGCATTTT | CASSPTTGGTQPQHF | TRBV18 | 15 | - | TRBJ1-5 | -
TGTGCCAGCAGGGACGAGACAGGGCGGAATTCACCCCTCCACTTT | CASRDETGRNSPLHF | TRBV3-1/TRBV3-2 | 15 | TRBD1 | TRBJ1-6 | -
TGCGCCAGCAGTGATGTACAGGGGGGCTACGAGCAGTACTTC | CASSDVQGGYEQYF | TRBV10-2 | 14 | TRBD1 | TRBJ2-7 | -
TGTGCCAGCAGTCTACCGGGACAGGGAAATGAAAAACTGTTTTTT | CASSLPGQGNEKLFF | TRBV5-4 | 15 | TRBD1 | TRBJ1-4 | -
TGTGCCAGCAGTGCAGGGCCCAATCAGCCCCAGCATTTT | CASSAGPNQPQHF | TRBV6-4 | 13 | - | TRBJ1-5 | few
TGTGCCAGCAGCGGAGGGCTAGCCCCGAACACCGGGGAGCTGTTTTTT | CASSGGLAPNTGELFF | TRBV5-4 | 16 | - | TRBJ2-2 | -
TGTGCCAGCAGCCTGCGGCAGCGAGTCGGAAGGCAAGCTTTCTTT | CASSLRQRVGRQAFF | TRBV5-6 | 15 | - | TRBJ1-1 | -
TGTGCCAGCTCACCACCGGGGACAGGGATTGGTACGCAGTATTTT | CASSPPGTGIGTQYF | TRBV18 | 15 | TRBD1 | TRBJ2-3 | -
TGTGCCAGCAGCCAAAATTTGTTTACTAGCGGGCACCAAGAGACCCAGTACTTC | CASSQNLFTSGHQETQYF | TRBV3-1/TRBV3-2 | 18 | TRBD2 | TRBJ2-5 | -
TGTGCCAGCTCACTTGACGGGGGGAACACCGGGGAGCTGTTTTTT | CASSLDGGNTGELFF | TRBV18 | 15 | - | TRBJ2-2 | -
TGCGCCAGCAGGTGGGGGACAGGGCAAGAGACCCAGTACTTC | CASRWGTGQETQYF | TRBV5-1 | 14 | TRBD1 | TRBJ2-5 | -
TGTGCCAGCAGCCACAGCTCCTATAATTCACCCCTCCACTTT | CASSHSSYNSPLHF | TRBV3-1/TRBV3-2 | 14 | - | TRBJ1-6 | -
TGTGCCAGCAGTATCTCGCGGTCCTATGGCTACACCTTC | CASSISRSYGYTF | TRBV6-2/TRBV6-3 | 13 | - | TRBJ1-2 | -
TGCGCCAGCAGCAACGGGAGAGAACCTACTAGCACAGATACGCAGTATTTT | CASSNGREPTSTDTQYF | TRBV5-1 | 17 | - | TRBJ2-3 | -
TGTGCCAGCTCACCGGCAGGTTCCTCCTACGAGCAGTACTTC | CASSPAGSSYEQYF | TRBV18 | 14 | - | TRBJ2-7 | -
TGCGCCAGCCGGCCGGGAGCGAGCCCACGGACCGGGGAGCTGTTTTTT | CASRPGASPRTGELFF | TRBV10-2 | 16 | - | TRBJ2-2 | once
TGTGCCAGCGGCCTCAGTCGTCAGCGAGAGACCCAGTACTTC | CASGLSRQRETQYF | TRBV7-8 | 14 | - | TRBJ2-5 | -
TGTGCCAGCAGCTTGGCCGGGGGGTCCTACGAGCAGTACTTC | CASSLAGGSYEQYF | TRBV5-5 | 14 | TRBD2 | TRBJ2-7 | -
TGCGCCAGCAGCCAAGATACGCGGGGGGGACGAGATACGCAGTATTTT | CASSQDTRGGRDTQYF | TRBV4-1 | 16 | TRBD2 | TRBJ2-3 | -
TGTGCCAGCAGTAAAGGGGGTCAGCCCCAGCATTTT | CASSKGGQPQHF | TRBV7-9 | 12 | - | TRBJ1-5 | -
TGTGCCAGCAGCGCGGAGGGAGAGACCCAGTACTTC | CASSAEGETQYF | TRBV7-9 | 12 | - | TRBJ2-5 | -
TGTGCCAGCAGCTTACAGGGGGCAAGGTTGAACACTGAAGCTTTCTTT | CASSLQGARLNTEAFF | TRBV7-2 | 16 | TRBD1 | TRBJ1-1 | -
TGTGCCAGCAAGCCAGGGGTTGGGGCCAACGTCCTGACTTTC | CASKPGVGANVLTF | TRBV27 | 14 | - | TRBJ2-6 | once
TGTGCCAGTAGTATCAGGGGGCGAGGAAACACCATATATTTT | CASSIRGRGNTIYF | TRBV19 | 14 | TRBD1 | TRBJ1-3 | -
TGTGCCAGCAGCCGAGGGAAAGAGACCCAGTACTTC | CASSRGKETQYF | TRBV5-4 | 12 | - | TRBJ2-5 | -
TGTGCTAGTGGTTTAGGGGATAGGAATGAGCAGTTCTTC | CASGLGDRNEQFF | TRBV12-5 | 13 | - | TRBJ2-1 | few
TGTGCCAGCAGTAAGACAGGGGCCGGCGCAAACTATGGCTACACCTTC | CASSKTGAGANYGYTF | TRBV2 | 16 | TRBD1 | TRBJ1-2 | -
TGCGCCAGCAGCTTGCTACTAGCGGGGCAGTACGAGCAGTACTTC | CASSLLLAGQYEQYF | TRBV5-1 | 15 | TRBD2 | TRBJ2-7 | -
TGTGCTAGGCGTGGGACAGGTAGCAATCAGCCCCAGCATTTT | CARRGTGSNQPQHF | TRBV12-5 | 14 | TRBD1 | TRBJ1-5 | -
TGTGTCAGAAGCTTACCCTTAGCAGGGGGCTACTATGGCTACACCTTC | CVRSLPLAGGYYGYTF | TRBV7-5 | 16 | - | TRBJ1-2 | -
TGCGCCAGCAGGGCCTCGGGTGTGGGGGGATTCAGTAATTCACCCCTCCACTTT | CASRASGVGGFSNSPLHF | TRBV10-2 | 18 | - | TRBJ1-6 | -
TGTGCCAGCTCACCGGGGCCAGGGGCCTATGGCTACACCTTC | CASSPGPGAYGYTF | TRBV18 | 14 | - | TRBJ1-2 | -
TGTGCCAGCAGTGATCGGGGGAGCTCCTACGAGCAGTACTTC | CASSDRGSSYEQYF | TRBV2 | 14 | - | TRBJ2-7 | many
TGTGCCAGCAGCTTGGAACAGGTTACTCTCCGGGGCTACACCTTC | CASSLEQVTLRGYTF | TRBV5-4 | 15 | - | TRBJ1-2 | -
TGTGCCAGCAGCCAAAAGACAGGGGGCTTCTCCTACGAGCAGTACTTC | CASSQKTGGFSYEQYF | TRBV5-6 | 16 | TRBD1 | TRBJ2-7 | -
TGTGCCAGCAGCCAAGAGCCCAGCGGGGGGGCCTCGGGAGAGACCCAGTACTTC | CASSQEPSGGASGETQYF | TRBV4-2 | 18 | TRBD2 | TRBJ2-5 | -
TGTGCCAGCACGGTCAGCACAGATACGCAGTATTTT | CASTVSTDTQYF | TRBV2 | 12 | - | TRBJ2-3 | -
TGTGCCAGCAGCTCTTTTACCAACTGGGGCTACACCTTC | CASSSFTNWGYTF | TRBV11-2 | 13 | - | TRBJ1-2 | -
TGTGCCAGCACCCCACAGGGGTGGGTTAGGGGCTACACCTTC | CASTPQGWVRGYTF | TRBV27 | 14 | TRBD1 | TRBJ1-2 | -
TGCGCCAGCAGTCAAATCCGGGACAGGGAGAGGACTGAAGCTTTCTTT | CASSQIRDRERTEAFF | TRBV23-1 | 16 | TRBD1 | TRBJ1-1 | -
TGCGCCAGCAGCCAAGAAGGGGCATCGTCGCTTCCCCTCCACTTT | CASSQEGASSLPLHF | TRBV4-1 | 15 | - | TRBJ1-6 | -
TGTGCCAGCAGCCCGGAGTGGGGACTAGCGGGACTAGAGACCCAGTACTTC | CASSPEWGLAGLETQYF | TRBV5-4 | 17 | TRBD2 | TRBJ2-5 | -
TGTGCCAGCAGCAGACAGGAGGATGAAAAACTGTTTTTT | CASSRQEDEKLFF | TRBV7-9 | 13 | - | TRBJ1-4 | -
TGTGCCAGCAGTTTATCTAGCGGGGTCTACAATGAGCAGTTCTTC | CASSLSSGVYNEQFF | TRBV27 | 15 | TRBD2 | TRBJ2-1 | -
TGTGCCAGTAGTATACGAAAGGGACTAGCGGTCACAGATACGCAGTATTTT | CASSIRKGLAVTDTQYF | TRBV19 | 17 | TRBD2 | TRBJ2-3 | -
TGTGCCAGCGGCGTGGGCGGGGGGGGCGAGACCCAGTACTTC | CASGVGGGGETQYF | TRBV27 | 14 | TRBD2 | TRBJ2-5 | -
TGTGCCAGCAGTTCGGGGGGGAGAGGAACTTTCTTT | CASSSGGRGTFF | TRBV27 | 12 | - | TRBJ1-1 | -
TGTGCCACCAGTGTCGGCGGTGGCCGGCACGAGCAGTACTTC | CATSVGGGRHEQYF | TRBV24-1 | 14 | - | TRBJ2-7 | -